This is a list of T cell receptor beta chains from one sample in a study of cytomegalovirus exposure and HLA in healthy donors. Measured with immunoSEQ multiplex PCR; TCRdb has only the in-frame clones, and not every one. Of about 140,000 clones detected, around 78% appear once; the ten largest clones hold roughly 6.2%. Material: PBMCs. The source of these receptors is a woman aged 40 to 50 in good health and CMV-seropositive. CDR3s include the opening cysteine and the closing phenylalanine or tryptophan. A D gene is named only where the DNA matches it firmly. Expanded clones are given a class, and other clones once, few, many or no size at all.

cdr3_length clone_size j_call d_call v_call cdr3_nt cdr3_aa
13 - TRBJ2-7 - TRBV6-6 TGTGCCAGCAGTTACTCCAGGGCCTCCGAGCAGTACTTC CASSYSRASEQYF
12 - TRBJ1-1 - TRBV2 TGTGCCGGCGAGGATCCTTACACCCAAGCTTTCTTT CAGEDPYTQAFF
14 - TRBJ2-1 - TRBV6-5 TGTGCCAGCAGTTACTCCGAGATAGCGGTTGAGCAGTTCTTC CASSYSEIAVEQFF
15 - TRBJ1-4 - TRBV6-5 TGTGCCAGCAGTAGCGCCGGGAGTGCTCTGGAAAAACTGTTTTTT CASSSAGSALEKLFF
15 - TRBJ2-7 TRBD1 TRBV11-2 TGTGCCAGCAGCCCTTTAGACAGGGCCATGGGGGAGCAGTACTTC CASSPLDRAMGEQYF
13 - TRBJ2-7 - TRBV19 TGTGCCAGTAGTAGCCACAACTCCTACGAGCAGTACTTC CASSSHNSYEQYF
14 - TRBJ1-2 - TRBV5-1 TGCGCCAGCAGCTTAGACAGTGGCTTACGTGGCTACACCTTC CASSLDSGLRGYTF
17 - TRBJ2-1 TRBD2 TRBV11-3 TGTGCCAGCAGCTTGACTAGCGGCCTGAGCTCCTACAATGAGCAGTTCTTC CASSLTSGLSSYNEQFF
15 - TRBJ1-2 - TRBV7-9 TGTGCCAGCAGCTTTTCCGGGGATGGAGAATATGGCTACACCTTC CASSFSGDGEYGYTF
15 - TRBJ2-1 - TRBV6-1 TGTGCCAGCAGTGGGGGGGTCAGCTCCTACAATGAGCAGTTCTTC CASSGGVSSYNEQFF
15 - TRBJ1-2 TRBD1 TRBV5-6 TGTGCCAGCAGCTTCTCCGAGGACAGGGTAGGCGGCTACACCTTC CASSFSEDRVGGYTF
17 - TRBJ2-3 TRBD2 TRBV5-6 TGTGCCAGCAACCTCGTTACTAGCGGCTCTAGCACAGATACGCAGTATTTT CASNLVTSGSSTDTQYF
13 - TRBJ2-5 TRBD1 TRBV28 TGTGCCAGCAGGATACAGGGGGCGAAGACCCAGTACTTC CASRIQGAKTQYF
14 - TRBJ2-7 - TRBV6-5 TGTGCCAGCAGTTACTCTAGGGGAAGCTACGAGCAGTACTTC CASSYSRGSYEQYF
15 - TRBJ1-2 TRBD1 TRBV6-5 TGTGCCAGCAGAGCCCGGGACAGGGGTATGGATGGCTACACCTTC CASRARDRGMDGYTF
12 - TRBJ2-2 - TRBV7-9 TGTGCCAGCAACCAACTTACTGGGGAGCTGTTTTTT CASNQLTGELFF
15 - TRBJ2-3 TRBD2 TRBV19 TGTGCCAGTAAAAGAGTAGCGGGAGGTGAAGATACGCAGTATTTT CASKRVAGGEDTQYF
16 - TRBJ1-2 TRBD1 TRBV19 TGTGCCAGTACCCTCGCCGGGACAGGTATCGGCTATGGCTACACCTTC CASTLAGTGIGYGYTF
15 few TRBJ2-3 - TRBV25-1 TGTGCCAGCAGTGATTCGCCGGGAAGCACAGATACGCAGTATTTT CASSDSPGSTDTQYF
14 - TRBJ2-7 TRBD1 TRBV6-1 TGTGCCAGCAGTCCCCGGGACAGGCCGTACGAGCAGTACTTC CASSPRDRPYEQYF
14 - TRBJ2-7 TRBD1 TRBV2 TGTGCCAGCAGTGAAGGGACAGGGATCTACGAGCAGTACTTC CASSEGTGIYEQYF
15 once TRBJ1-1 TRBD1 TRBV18 TGTGCCAGCTCACCACAACAGGGGGAGAACACTGAAGCTTTCTTT CASSPQQGENTEAFF
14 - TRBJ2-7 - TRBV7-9 TGTGCCAGCAGCTTTGACATAAGCTCGGACGAGCAGTACTTC CASSFDISSDEQYF
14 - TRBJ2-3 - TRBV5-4 TGTGCCAGCAGCTCTCAGGCAGCCACAGATACGCAGTATTTT CASSSQAATDTQYF
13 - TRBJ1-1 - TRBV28 TGTGCCAGCAGTTTAACAGGGAACACTGAAGCTTTCTTT CASSLTGNTEAFF
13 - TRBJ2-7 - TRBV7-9 TGTGCCAGCAGCTTCGCTAGAGCTTACGAGCAGTACTTC CASSFARAYEQYF
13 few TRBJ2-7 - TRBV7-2 TGTGCCAGCGGAGGGGCAGGTCCCCTCGAGCAGTACTTC CASGGAGPLEQYF
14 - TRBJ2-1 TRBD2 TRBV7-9 TGTGCCAGCAGCACTCTAGCGGGGGACAATGAGCAGTTCTTC CASSTLAGDNEQFF
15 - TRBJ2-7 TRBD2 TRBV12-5 TGTGCTAGTGGTCTTGGACTAGCGGACCAGTACGAGCAGTACTTC CASGLGLADQYEQYF
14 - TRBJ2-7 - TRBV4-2 TGTGCCAGCAGCCACAACGCGGTAACCTACGAGCAGTACTTC CASSHNAVTYEQYF
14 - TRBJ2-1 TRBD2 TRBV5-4 TGTGCCAGCAGCGACCCTAGCGGATACAATGAGCAGTTCTTC CASSDPSGYNEQFF